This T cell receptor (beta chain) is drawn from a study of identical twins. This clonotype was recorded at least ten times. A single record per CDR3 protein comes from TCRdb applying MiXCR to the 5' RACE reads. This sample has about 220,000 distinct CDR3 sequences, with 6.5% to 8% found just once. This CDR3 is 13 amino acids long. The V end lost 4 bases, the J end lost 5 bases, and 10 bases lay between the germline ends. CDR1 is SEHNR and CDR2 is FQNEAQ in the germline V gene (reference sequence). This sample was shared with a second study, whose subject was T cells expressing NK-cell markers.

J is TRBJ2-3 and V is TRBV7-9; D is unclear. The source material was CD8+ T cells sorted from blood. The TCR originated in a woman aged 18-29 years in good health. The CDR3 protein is CASSSSPRDTQYF. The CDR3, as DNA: TGTGCCAGCAGCTCCAGTCCCAGAGATACGCAGTATTTT.